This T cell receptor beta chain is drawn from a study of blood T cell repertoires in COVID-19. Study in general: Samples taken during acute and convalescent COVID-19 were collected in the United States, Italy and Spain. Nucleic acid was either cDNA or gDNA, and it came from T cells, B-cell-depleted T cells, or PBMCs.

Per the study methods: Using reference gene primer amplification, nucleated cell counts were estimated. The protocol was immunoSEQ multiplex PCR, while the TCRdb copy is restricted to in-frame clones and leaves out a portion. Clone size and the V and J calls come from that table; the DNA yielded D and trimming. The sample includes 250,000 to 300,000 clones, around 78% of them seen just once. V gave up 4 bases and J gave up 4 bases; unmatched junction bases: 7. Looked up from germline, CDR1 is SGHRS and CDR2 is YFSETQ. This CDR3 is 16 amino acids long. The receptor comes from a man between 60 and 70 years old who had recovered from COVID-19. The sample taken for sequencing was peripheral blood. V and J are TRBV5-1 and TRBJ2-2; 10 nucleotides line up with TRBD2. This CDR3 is CASSQTGLAFTGELFF. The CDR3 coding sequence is TGCGCCAGCAGCCAAACGGGACTAGCGTTCACCGGGGAGCTGTTTTTT.